The clone carrying this TCR beta chain showed up many times. Its matching antigen is unknown. This specimen belongs to a study of T cells in Graves' hyperthyroidism and ophthalmopathy. Trimming removed 3 bases at V and 3 bases at J, with 12 bases between. CDR1 is SGHAT, CDR2 FQNNGV, per germline. The CDR3 sequence is 15 residues long. General study points: A median about 6.5 months before onset, the model predicted ophthalmopathy.

Exclusion criteria comprised uncontrolled infection, other autoimmune disease, pregnancy or lactation. The TCR beta CDR3 regions underwent amplification using RNA transcripts as the source. Primed by the HTBI set, a first-round RT-PCR was run on the TCR CDR3. TCRdb re-called the multiplex PCR reads with MiXCR, one entry per CDR3 protein. Among more than 300,000 distinct CDR3 sequences listed, roughly 14% were seen once. The sequenced material came from blood. This chain connects TRBV11-2 to TRBJ2-1, with TRBD1 as a possible D gene (6 bases). This clonotype was obtained from a woman aged 55-69 years with Graves' hyperthyroidism. This CDR3 reads CASSLSRGGYNEQFF. Here the CDR3 DNA reads TGTGCCAGCAGCTTGAGTAGAGGGGGCTACAATGAGCAGTTCTTC.